This TCR beta chain was sequenced in a study of blood T cells in healthy people across ages. Combining a sample-barcoded 5' primer with a J-beta primer mix, a second PCR ran for roughly 6 to 12 cycles. A template-switch adaptor with 12 random nucleotides tagged each cDNA molecule. Using its own MiXCR run on the 5' RACE reads, TCRdb lists one record per CDR3 protein. The data show about 630,000 distinct CDR3 sequences, with 20% to 25% seen just once and roughly 3.4% held by the top ten. Sequencing was done on a sample of blood. The clonotype was recovered from a man in his 70s in good health.

The chain's CDR3 is CASSAARLEQYF. The CDR3 bases are TGTGCCAGCAGTGCAGCCCGTCTGGAGCAGTACTTC. The V gene is TRBV2, the J gene TRBJ2-7; D not resolved. V was trimmed by 4 bases and J by 7 bases, leaving 11 bases between them. The CDR3 is 12 residues long. Per the germline V gene, CDR1 is SNHLY and CDR2 is FYNNEI.